Below, 21 T cell receptor beta chains from the same sample are listed, as sequenced in a study of cytomegalovirus exposure and HLA in healthy donors. It was with 60 Vbeta and 13 Jbeta primers that the PCR ran. Sequencing used immunoSEQ multiplex PCR; TCRdb keeps in-frame clones, though not all of them. Of approximately 160,000 clones in the sample, about 77% were seen once. The sequencing input was PBMCs. Receptor source: a male donor in good health and CMV-seropositive.

The rearrangement links TRBV11-2 to TRBJ1-2; 9 nucleotides match TRBD1. The CDR3 length is 17 residues. The germline CDR1 and CDR2 sequences are SGHAT and FQNNGV. Germline trimming cut 0 bases from V and 5 bases from J; bases unmatched to any gene: 10. The CDR3 DNA reads as TGTGCCAGCAGCTTAGAGAGGGTGGGACAGGGACGTTATGGCTACACCTTC. The encoded protein is CASSLERVGQGRYGYTF.

The chain employs TRBV15 and TRBJ2-1; 7 bases map to TRBD2. CDR3 size: 13 residues. Losses at the gene ends were 0 bases for V and 8 bases for J; bases not matched to a gene: 1. CDR1 is LNHNV and CDR2 is YYDKDF in the germline V gene (reference sequence). CDR3 sequence: CATSRDRGDEQFF. For the CDR3, the DNA is TGTGCCACCAGCAGAGATCGGGGGGATGAGCAGTTCTTC.

The V and J genes are TRBV4-2 and TRBJ1-4; 8 nucleotides align to TRBD1. V shed 6 bases and J 0 bases; nucleotides not matched to a gene: 3. This CDR3 comprises 15 residues. Germline loops: CDR1 LGHNA, CDR2 YNFKEQ. The CDR3 coding sequence is TGTGCCAGCAGAAAACAGGGGGCAACTAATGAAAAACTGTTTTTT. This translates into CASRKQGATNEKLFF.

V gene TRBV10-1 combines with J gene TRBJ2-5; possible D gene TRBD1, 5 bases. Trimming stripped 2 bases from V and 1 base from J, with 8 bases between. The CDR3 is 14 amino acids. In germline, CDR1 is WNHNN, CDR2 SYGVQD (reference sequence). The CDR3, as DNA: TGCGCCAGCAGTGAGAGGGGCTCCCAAGAGACCCAGTACTTC. Protein sequence: CASSERGSQETQYF.

This sequence joins TRBV19 and TRBJ2-4, with TRBD2 matching over 13 bases. The germline gives CDR1 LNHDA, CDR2 SQIVND (reference sequence). J gave up 4 bases and V 5 bases, and 2 bases lay outside the gene matches. The CDR3 sequence is 15 residues long. The CDR3 sequence: CASSWTSGGKNIQYF. The CDR3, as DNA: TGTGCCAGTAGTTGGACTAGCGGGGGTAAAAACATTCAGTACTTC. The full variable domain, rest sourced from reference TRBV19 and TRBJ2-4, is DGGITQSPKYLFRKEGQNVTLSCEQNLNHDAMYWYRQDPGQGLRLIYYSQIVNDFQKGDIAEGYSVSREKKESFPLTVTSAQKNPTAFYLCASSWTSGGKNIQYFGAGTRLSVL.

The gene calls are TRBV11-1 and TRBJ2-7; 11 nucleotides align to TRBD2. The CDR3 extends over 15 amino acids. Unmatched junction bases numbered 5, after V lost 6 bases and J lost 1 base. Germline V gene data show CDR1 as SGHAT and CDR2 as FQDESV (reference sequence). The CDR3 DNA reads as TGTGCCAGCAGTAAGGGACTAGCGGAGTCCTACGAGCAGTACTTC. It encodes CASSKGLAESYEQYF.

J is TRBJ2-1 and V is TRBV18; TRBD2 aligns across 10 bases. Germline trimming cut 3 bases from V and 8 bases from J; bases unmatched to any gene: 4. CDR3 length: 14 amino acids. Germline CDR1 and CDR2: KGHSH and LQKENI. The CDR3 coding sequence is TGTGCCAGCTCACCGGCTAGCGGGGGTGATGAGCAGTTCTTC. As protein: CASSPASGGDEQFF.

J is TRBJ2-5 and V is TRBV9; TRBD2 matches at 10 bases. The CDR3 length is 17 residues. V was clipped by 0 bases and J by 5 bases; unmatched bases: 10. CDR1 is SGDLS and CDR2 is YYNGEE in the germline V gene. CDR3 residues: CASSVGASSGGRETQYF. The CDR3 nucleotides are TGTGCCAGCAGCGTAGGGGCGTCTAGCGGGGGTCGGGAGACCCAGTACTTC.

The table lists this clone with a few counts. The chain has TRBV27 and TRBJ1-2, with 10 bases matching TRBD1. V was clipped by 1 base and J by 7 bases; unmatched bases: 12. The CDR3 consists of 17 residues. Germline V CDR1 and CDR2: MNHEY, SMNVEV (reference sequence). The CDR3 DNA follows: TGTGCCAGCAGTTTATTAAGTCCGACAGGGGGCGGGAGTGGCTACACCTTC. This translates into CASSLLSPTGGGSGYTF.

There are a few counts of this clone. The rearrangement links TRBV7-3 to TRBJ1-1; D perhaps matches TRBD1 (6 bases). Germline V lookup: CDR1 SGHTA, CDR2 FQGTGA. This CDR3 is built from 21 residues. The V gene lost 4 bases and the J gene lost 3 bases, with 33 bases spanning the gap. The CDR3 DNA reads TGTGCCAGCAGCTCCATATTGTTGTTGATTCGGGGGGCAAGTGGGGACACTGAAGCTTTCTTT. It is translated as CASSSILLLIRGASGDTEAFF.

V usage is TRBV14 and J usage is TRBJ2-5; no definite D call. Matching the DNA end better, TRBJ2-7 makes the J call doubtful. The CDR3 covers 11 residues. Per the germline V gene, CDR1 is SGHDN and CDR2 is FVKESK. DNA of the CDR3: TGTGCCAGCAGTATCTCCTACGAGCAGTACTTC. It yields the protein CASSISYEQYF.

The chain uses TRBV6-1 and TRBJ1-5, with 7 bases matching TRBD1. This CDR3 spans 15 amino acids. Trimming at V came to 4 bases and at J to 7 bases, leaving 10 bases not matched to a gene. Per germline, CDR1 MNHNS and CDR2 SASEGT. In DNA form, the CDR3 reads TGTGCCAGCAGTGTAAGACAGGGAGAGGACCAGCCCCAGCATTTT. Protein product: CASSVRQGEDQPQHF.

The CDR3 DNA follows: TGCGCCAGCAGCTTGGGGTGGGCGGAGGCAGATACGCAGTATTTT. Translating it yields CASSLGWAEADTQYF. The chain has TRBV5-1 and TRBJ2-3, with a weak D call TRBD2 (5 bases). The CDR3 consists of 15 residues. CDR1 and CDR2 from the germline V gene are SGHRS and YFSETQ. Between the trimmed V and J ends, which lost 0 bases and 4 bases, there was a span of 12 bases.

The chain joins TRBV6-1 to TRBJ2-7; 7 bases match TRBD1. Germline lookup yields CDR1 MNHNS and CDR2 SASEGT. The CDR3 has 14 residues. The junction had 4 bases not matched to a gene; V was cut back by 3 bases and J by 2 bases. CDR3 sequence reads: CASSDWTGPYEQYF. The CDR3 DNA reads TGTGCCAGCAGTGATTGGACAGGACCCTACGAGCAGTACTTC.

This chain uses TRBV9 with TRBJ2-5, with D possibly TRBD1 on 6 matching bases. The CDR3 extends over 14 amino acids. Germline-derived CDR1 and CDR2 are SGDLS and YYNGEE. V gave up 0 bases and J gave up 3 bases, with 9 bases separating them. The CDR3 spells CASSVGGGKETQYF. Here the CDR3 DNA reads TGTGCCAGCAGCGTAGGAGGGGGAAAAGAGACCCAGTACTTC.

The rearrangement joins TRBV2 to TRBJ2-5; 8 bases map to TRBD2. The germline gives CDR1 SNHLY, CDR2 FYNNEI. The CDR3 totals 14 residues. V shed 3 bases, J shed 2 bases, and the junction held 2 bases outside the gene matches. For the CDR3, the DNA is TGTGCCAGCAGTGACGGCGGGGGGCAAGAGACCCAGTACTTC. Protein: CASSDGGGQETQYF.

In its sample, this clone was seen a few times. The chain links TRBV4-2 to TRBJ1-1, with D maybe TRBD1 (6 bases). Germline values: CDR1 LGHNA, CDR2 YNFKEQ. V shed 5 bases and J shed 1 base, with 14 bases lying between them. This CDR3 is 15 amino acids long. The CDR3 is CASSTGTPGNTEAFF. CDR3 nucleotide sequence: TGTGCCAGCAGCACCGGGACACCGGGGAACACTGAAGCTTTCTTT.

Details on this clone: An end of the junction differs from the germline gene, which may be a read error. This chain connects TRBV7-7 to TRBJ1-1; 7 bases agree with TRBD1. CDR3 length equals 16 residues. The germline V gene has CDR1 SSHAT and CDR2 FNYEAQ (reference sequence). The CDR3 reads CASSLAQKTGRTEAFF. The CDR3 bases are TGTGCTAGCAGCTTAGCGCAAAAGACAGGGCGAACTGAAGCTTTCTTT.

This chain joins TRBV9 and TRBJ2-7, with 10 bases identical to TRBD2. The V gene's germline CDR1 is SGDLS and CDR2 YYNGEE. V shed 5 bases and J 4 bases; nucleotides not matched to a gene: 6. This CDR3 is 14 amino acids long. The CDR3 bases are TGTGCCAGCAGTCTAGGACTAGCGGCGTACGAGCAGTACTTC. Translating it yields CASSLGLAAYEQYF.

The genes are TRBV7-9 and TRBJ2-2, with D tentatively TRBD1 (5 bases). Germline lookup yields CDR1 SEHNR and CDR2 FQNEAQ (reference sequence). V lost 5 bases to trimming and J lost 3 bases, with 16 bases between them. This CDR3 spans 16 amino acids. In DNA form, the CDR3 reads TGTGCCAGCAGCCCCAGCAGGGAATGGCACACCGGGGAGCTGTTTTTT. Its translation is CASSPSREWHTGELFF.

The chain links TRBV9 to TRBJ2-7; D gene unclear. The CDR3 is 14 residues long. Germline V gene lookup returns CDR1 SGDLS and CDR2 YYNGEE. V lost 2 bases to trimming and J lost 2 bases, with 11 bases between them. CDR3 DNA sequence: TGTGCCAGCAGCGTGCGGTCACTCCCCTACGAGCAGTACTTC. It translates to CASSVRSLPYEQYF.